The T cell receptor beta chain under discussion was sequenced for a study of control samples from healthy donors and cancer patients. Losses at the gene ends were 7 bases for V and 2 bases for J; bases not matched to a gene: 11. This CDR3 region has 15 residues. Germline values: CDR1 MNHEY, CDR2 SVGAGI. The assay was immunoSEQ multiplex PCR, and TCRdb's table has in-frame clones only and misses some. The table has some 64,000 clones, about 90% seen once. This clone was recorded once. Sequenced sample: PBMCs. The genes are TRBV6-5 and TRBJ2-7, with 7 positions matching TRBD1. This TCR derives from a woman between 50 and 59 years old with head and neck cancer. CDR3 amino acids: CASTQTGADPYEQYF. The CDR3 DNA reads TGTGCCAGCACCCAAACAGGGGCCGACCCCTACGAGCAGTACTTC.